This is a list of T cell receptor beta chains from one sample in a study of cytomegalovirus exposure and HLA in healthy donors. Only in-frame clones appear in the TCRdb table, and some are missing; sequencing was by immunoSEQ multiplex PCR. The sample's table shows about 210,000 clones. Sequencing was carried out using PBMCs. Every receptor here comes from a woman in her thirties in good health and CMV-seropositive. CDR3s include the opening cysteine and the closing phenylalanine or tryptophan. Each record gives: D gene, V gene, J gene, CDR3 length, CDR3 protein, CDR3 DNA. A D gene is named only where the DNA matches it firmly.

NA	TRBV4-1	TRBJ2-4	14	CASSQTGSKNIQYF	TGCGCCAGCAGCCAAACAGGGAGCAAAAACATTCAGTACTTC
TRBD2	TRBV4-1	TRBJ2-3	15	CASSKTSVSTDTQYF	TGCGCCAGCAGCAAAACTAGCGTCAGCACAGATACGCAGTATTTT
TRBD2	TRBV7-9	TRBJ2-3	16	CASSLGDYLDTDTQYF	TGTGCCAGCAGCTTAGGGGACTACCTAGACACAGATACGCAGTATTTT
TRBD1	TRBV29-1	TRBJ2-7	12	CSVDPGQGGQYF	TGCAGCGTTGATCCCGGACAGGGAGGGCAGTACTTC
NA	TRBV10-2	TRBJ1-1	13	CASGGGRNTEAFF	TGCGCCAGTGGGGGGGGACGGAACACTGAAGCTTTCTTT
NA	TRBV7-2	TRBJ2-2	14	CASSARQRTGELFF	TGTGCCAGCAGCGCACGACAGCGCACCGGGGAGCTGTTTTTT
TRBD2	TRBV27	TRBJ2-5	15	CASGYLAGGRETQYF	TGTGCCAGCGGTTATCTAGCGGGGGGGCGGGAGACCCAGTACTTC
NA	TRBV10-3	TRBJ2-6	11	CAILGANVLTF	TGTGCCATCCTTGGGGCCAACGTCCTGACTTTC
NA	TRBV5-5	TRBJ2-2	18	CASSLIDRRQVPTGELFF	TGTGCCAGCAGCTTAATAGACCGTCGACAAGTTCCTACCGGGGAGCTGTTTTTT
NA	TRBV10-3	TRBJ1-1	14	CAISESRGNTEAFF	TGTGCCATCAGTGAGTCCAGGGGGAACACTGAAGCTTTCTTT
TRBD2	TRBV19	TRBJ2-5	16	CASSLHGRERGETQYF	TGTGCCAGTAGTCTTCATGGGCGGGAGAGGGGAGAGACCCAGTACTTC
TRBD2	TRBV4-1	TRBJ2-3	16	CASSQEASGYTDTQYF	TGCGCCAGCAGCCAAGAAGCTAGCGGCTACACAGATACGCAGTATTTT
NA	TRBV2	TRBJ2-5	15	CASSEAPSGSETQYF	TGTGCCAGCAGTGAAGCGCCGTCAGGGTCAGAGACCCAGTACTTC
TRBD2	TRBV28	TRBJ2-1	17	CASSLLKGTSGYNEQFF	TGTGCCAGCAGTTTATTGAAGGGGACTAGCGGATACAATGAGCAGTTCTTC
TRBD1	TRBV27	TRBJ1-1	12	CASGVQGAAAFF	TGTGCCAGCGGGGTGCAGGGGGCAGCGGCTTTCTTT